A single T cell receptor beta chain is shown here with its context. CDR1 is SGHTA and CDR2 is FQGTGA in the germline V gene. The CDR3 sequence is 15 residues long. V was pared by 0 bases and J by 2 bases, with 9 bases between. The data stem from a study of T-cell memory formation after mild COVID-19. TCRdb redid the calling of the 5' RACE reads with MiXCR, one entry per CDR3 protein. The sample consists of 400,000 or so distinct CDR3 sequences, 20% of them appearing once. The TCR was taken from an adult woman who had mild COVID-19 (a few samples of this study predate the infection). Cell type and time point are not known. The sample was PBMCs or a T cell subset sorted from them (not recorded which). V gene TRBV7-3 combines with J gene TRBJ2-3; D ambiguous. The CDR3: CASSLTGFYTDTQYF. The DNA for the CDR3 is TGTGCCAGCAGCTTAACCGGGTTCTACACAGATACGCAGTATTTT.